These 30 T cell receptor beta chains came from one sample sequenced in a study of CXCR3-negative and CXCR3-positive naive CD8 T cells. Study-wide points: For CXCR3-positive naive cells, TRB CDR3s were more hydrophobic than those of CXCR3-negative naive cells.

cDNA libraries for TRB were generated by 5' RACE incorporating UMI labels. Each CDR3 protein gets one entry in TCRdb, which reprocessed the 5' RACE reads and gives no DNA. The ten most abundant clones cover around 0.35% of a sample with some 120,000 distinct CDR3 sequences. Antigen specificity for these receptors is unknown. Sequenced: naive CXCR3+ CD8+ T cells from blood. Subset specified: CD45RO-CCR7+CD27+CD95- naive CD8+ T cells expressing CXCR3 (TNR3+). Receptors originate from a human donor in good health. Some clones in this sample may be carry-over from other donors' samples.

The rearrangement uses TRBV29-1 and TRBJ2-1; TCRdb outputs TRBD2, but without DNA this stays unchecked. Per the germline V gene, CDR1 is SQVTM and CDR2 is ANQGSEA. The CDR3 is 14 amino acids. This chain's CDR3 is CSVNAGRVYNEQFF.

This chain links TRBV5-1 with TRBJ2-7; the TCRdb call, TRBD1, lacks DNA for checking. The CDR3 has 15 amino acids. Germline V gene sequence: CDR1 SGHRS, CDR2 YFSETQ. CDR3 sequence: CASSLAGTGNYEQYF.

The chain recombines TRBV7-9 with TRBJ2-5. Germline CDR1 and CDR2: SEHNR and FQNEAQ (reference sequence). The CDR3 loop spans 15 amino acids. The CDR3 spells CASSLFSQNQETQYF.

V usage is TRBV6-5 and J usage is TRBJ2-7; TCRdb indicates TRBD1, and absent DNA this call remains unverified. This CDR3 contains 14 residues. Germline V gene sequence: CDR1 MNHEY, CDR2 SVGAGI. The CDR3 sequence is CASSSGTDIYEQYF.

The chain couples TRBV6-5 to TRBJ2-3; TCRdb calls TRBD1, which cannot be checked without DNA. The CDR3 consists of 13 residues. From germline, CDR1 is MNHEY and CDR2 SVGAGI. CDR3: CASSLIRADTQYF.

This sequence joins TRBV19 and TRBJ2-2; TCRdb calls TRBD1, which cannot be checked without DNA. The CDR3 has 15 amino acids. In germline, CDR1 is LNHDA, CDR2 SQIVND (reference sequence). The CDR3 loop is CASSMETGNTGELFF.

V is TRBV5-1 and J is TRBJ2-7; TCRdb calls TRBD2, which cannot be checked without DNA. The CDR3 is made up of 14 amino acids. Per germline, CDR1 SGHRS and CDR2 YFSETQ. The CDR3 sequence: CASMAGSFSYEQYF.

The J gene is TRBJ2-7, the V gene TRBV3-1; TCRdb selects TRBD1, and the lack of DNA leaves this call unchecked. Germline CDR1 and CDR2: LGHDT and YNNKEL (reference sequence). The CDR3 is made up of 14 amino acids. CDR3 loop: CASSQGQGPYEQYF.

J is TRBJ1-5 and V is TRBV28. CDR3 length equals 12 residues. The V gene's germline CDR1 is MDHEN and CDR2 SYDVKM. The CDR3 loop reads CASTGGAWPQHF. The whole variable domain, filled in from reference TRBV28 and TRBJ1-5, reads DVKVTQSSRYLVKRTGEKVFLECVQDMDHENMFWYRQDPGLGLRLIYFSYDVKMKEKGDIPEGYSVSREKKERFSLILESASTNQTSMYLCASTGGAWPQHFGDGTRLSIL.

The chain is built from TRBV9 and TRBJ2-1; TCRdb selects TRBD2, and the lack of DNA leaves this call unchecked. The CDR3 consists of 15 residues. Germline V CDR1 and CDR2: SGDLS, YYNGEE. CDR3 region: CASSPRTSGGGEQFF.

V gene TRBV7-8 combines with J gene TRBJ2-3. The CDR3 sequence is 13 residues long. CDR1 and CDR2 from the germline V gene are SGHVS and FQNEAQ. CDR3 sequence: CASKPKGKDTQYF.

The chain uses TRBV10-3 and TRBJ2-7. Germline assignment: CDR1 ENHRY and CDR2 SYGVKD. The CDR3 consists of 13 residues. CDR3 protein: CAISDRYSYEQYF.

The CDR3 reads CASSEGRDYTDTQYF. This chain joins TRBV6-1 and TRBJ2-3; there is no DNA to check the TCRdb D call of TRBD1. Germline V CDR1 and CDR2: MNHNS, SASEGT. CDR3 length: 15 amino acids.

CDR3 region: CAISEAPGTYEQYF. The chain joins TRBV10-3 to TRBJ2-7; TCRdb names TRBD1, which stays unverified in the absence of DNA. Germline CDR1 reads ENHRY; CDR2 reads SYGVKD. The CDR3 contains 14 residues.

The chain couples TRBV10-2 to TRBJ1-1; TCRdb's assignment of TRBD1 cannot be checked, as there is no DNA. This CDR3 has 14 residues. Germline CDR1 reads WSHSY; CDR2 reads SAAADI. The CDR3 loop reads CASSEGDRDTEAFF.

This rearrangement joins TRBV4-1 to TRBJ2-2. The CDR3 totals 12 residues. Germline V gene data show CDR1 as MGHRA and CDR2 as YSYEKL. CDR3 region: CASSQETGELFF.

The chain is built from TRBV19 and TRBJ2-3; the D call of TRBD1 rests on TCRdb alone, since no DNA is present to check it. The germline V gene encodes CDR1 LNHDA and CDR2 SQIVND (reference sequence). This CDR3 has 14 amino acids. The CDR3 reads CATAKMGQTDTQYF.

V is TRBV27 and J is TRBJ1-3. Per the germline V gene, CDR1 is MNHEY and CDR2 is SMNVEV (reference sequence). The CDR3 extends over 15 amino acids. CDR3 sequence reads: CASSLYQGAGNAIYF.

V and J are TRBV4-2 and TRBJ2-2; the D gene TCRdb calls, TRBD2, cannot be checked with no DNA. In germline, CDR1 is LGHNA, CDR2 YNFKEQ. The CDR3 contains 18 residues. This chain's CDR3 is CASSQGLAGGPITGELFF.

The CDR3 sequence: CATSVLRQGGAGELFF. The chain has TRBV15 and TRBJ2-2; TCRdb reports TRBD1, a call that lacks DNA to check it against. Per germline, CDR1 LNHNV and CDR2 YYDKDF (reference sequence). This CDR3 contains 16 residues.

J is TRBJ2-3 and V is TRBV6-2 or TRBV6-3; the D call of TRBD1 rests on TCRdb alone, since no DNA is present to check it. Looked up from germline, CDR1 is MNHEY and CDR2 is SVGEGT. The CDR3 runs 13 residues. CDR3 sequence: CASSYPGGHTQYF.

The rearrangement uses TRBV29-1 and TRBJ2-2; TCRdb's D call, TRBD1, is unchecked because there is no DNA. Germline-derived CDR1 and CDR2 are SQVTM and ANQGSEA. The CDR3 is made up of 16 amino acids. CDR3 residues: CSVAKWDRENTGELFF.

The chain has TRBV29-1 and TRBJ2-1; TCRdb outputs TRBD2, but without DNA this stays unchecked. Germline V lookup: CDR1 SQVTM, CDR2 ANQGSEA. CDR3 length: 14 amino acids. The CDR3 sequence is CSGTSGASYNEQFF.

The gene calls are TRBV4-1 and TRBJ2-5; TCRdb selects TRBD2, and the lack of DNA leaves this call unchecked. This CDR3 has 16 amino acids. CDR1 is MGHRA, CDR2 YSYEKL, per germline. The CDR3 loop is CASSQDALPLPETQYF.

The chain couples TRBV15 to TRBJ2-1; TCRdb's D call, TRBD1, is unchecked because there is no DNA. CDR3 length equals 16 residues. Germline V gene sequence: CDR1 LNHNV, CDR2 YYDKDF (reference sequence). CDR3 in amino acids: CATSSGAAGGNNEQFF.

The V call is TRBV9, the J call TRBJ2-7. The CDR3 spans 16 residues. Germline V gene lookup returns CDR1 SGDLS and CDR2 YYNGEE. CDR3 amino acids: CASSADVTQGSYEQYF.

The chain links TRBV7-7 to TRBJ1-6. CDR1 and CDR2 from the germline V gene are SSHAT and FNYEAQ (reference sequence). This CDR3 is 13 amino acids long. The CDR3 loop reads CASSLAGNSPLHF.

V usage is TRBV29-1 and J usage is TRBJ2-7; no DNA is available, so the TRBD1 call from TCRdb remains unchecked. The CDR3 extends over 14 amino acids. Germline assignment: CDR1 SQVTM and CDR2 ANQGSEA. CDR3 in amino acids: CIDLGTEDSYEQYF.

The chain combines TRBV19 with TRBJ2-5; the TCRdb D gene call, TRBD2, has no DNA to confirm it. This CDR3 spans 18 amino acids. Germline values: CDR1 LNHDA, CDR2 SQIVND (reference sequence). CDR3 amino acids: CASSNLGTSGRPGETQYF.

The rearrangement uses TRBV20-1 and TRBJ1-2. CDR1 is DFQATT, CDR2 SNEGSKA, per germline (reference sequence). CDR3 size: 13 residues. The CDR3 loop is CSARGAGSYGYTF.